This T cell receptor beta chain originates from a study of regulatory T cells in long-lasting Graves disease. The overall study: New Graves' disease cases had less than 3 months of antithyroid drugs.

The authors built TCR beta libraries using iRepertoire HTBI primers and Arm-PCR of CDR3 regions. In TCRdb, the multiplex PCR reads were re-called with MiXCR into one record per CDR3 protein. Here the sample spans roughly 420,000 distinct CDR3 sequences, around 15% being singletons. The germline V gene encodes CDR1 DFQATT and CDR2 SNEGSKA (reference sequence). Trimming cost V 0 bases and J 4 bases, with 12 bases left between them. This CDR3 has 14 amino acids. Time point in this sample: newly diagnosed GD, antithyroid drugs for less than 3 months. After RNA was extracted from PBMCs, the TCR library was made from it. Notes on the study in general: Persistent disease preferred TRBV28, TRBJ1-2 and TRBJ2-5; new disease, TRBV20-1 and TRBJ2-1. Persistent patients had more shared public clonotypes (roughly 2,700) than new patients (around 950).

In its sample, this clonotype was seen many times. The antigen is unknown. The specimen comprised peripheral blood mononuclear cells (PBMCs), sampled at new diagnosis, from a patient treated with antithyroid drugs. The rearrangement links TRBV20-1 to TRBJ1-1; D remains unclear. This TCR was sampled from a female donor with Graves disease. The chain's CDR3 is CSARDPGSFTEAFF. The CDR3 bases are TGCAGTGCTAGAGATCCAGGTTCGTTCACTGAAGCTTTCTTT.